These T cell receptor beta chains were read from a single sample in a study of blood T cells in healthy people across ages. TCRdb itself ran the 5' RACE reads through MiXCR, one entry per CDR3 protein. This sample has fewer than 750,000 distinct CDR3 sequences; 45% to 55% occur once, and the top ten carry 20% to 25%. The sequenced material came from blood. The receptors shown here come from a man aged 80 or over in good health. The CDR3 runs from the conserved cysteine through the conserved F or W. Fields, in order: V gene, J gene, D gene, clone size, CDR3 DNA, CDR3 protein. D genes are given only for firm matches. Rows may omit the clone size; those that give it use once, few, many or a size class.

>TRBV11-2|TRBJ1-1|TRBD1|NA
TGTGCCAGCAGCTCCGACAGGGTTAACACTGAAACTTTCTTT
CASSSDRVNTETFF
>TRBV6-6|TRBJ2-5|TRBD2|once
TGTGCCAGCAGCCCTAGCGGCCCGAAGGGAGAGACCCAGTACTTC
CASSPSGPKGETQYF
>TRBV27|TRBJ2-7|NA|NA
TGTGCCAGCAGTAGGTTACAGGGACCCTTCTACGAGCAGTACTTC
CASSRLQGPFYEQYF
>TRBV20-1|TRBJ2-1|NA|NA
TGCAGTGCTAGTTTGGGGTCTGGGAATGAGCAGTTCTTC
CSASLGSGNEQFF
>TRBV20-1|TRBJ1-1|TRBD1|NA
TGCAGTGCTATTCCGGGACAGCAAAACACTGAAGCTTTCTTT
CSAIPGQQNTEAFF
>TRBV7-8|TRBJ2-6|NA|many
TGTGCCAGCAGCTTGATGGGCTCTGGGGCCAACGTCCTGACTTTC
CASSLMGSGANVLTF
>TRBV12-3/TRBV12-4|TRBJ2-6|NA|NA
TGTGCCAGCAGCCCATTCGGCTCTGGGGCCAACGTCCTGACTTTC
CASSPFGSGANVLTF
>TRBV7-3|TRBJ2-1|NA|NA
TGTGCCAGCAGCTTAACCCCGTGGGGGACCGACAATGAGCAGTTCTTC
CASSLTPWGTDNEQFF
>TRBV4-3|TRBJ2-3|NA|NA
TGCGCCAGCAGCCAAGATTTTCGGGCCCCAGATACGCAGTATTTT
CASSQDFRAPDTQYF
>TRBV28|TRBJ2-7|NA|few
TGTGCCAGCCCCTTGACGGCCTACGAGCAGTACTTC
CASPLTAYEQYF
>TRBV29-1|TRBJ1-6|NA|NA
TGCAGCGTTTCTAACAGGAGTTCACCCCTCCACTTT
CSVSNRSSPLHF
>TRBV7-2|TRBJ1-6|NA|few
TGTGCCAGCAGCCCCCGGACCCCCGGGTCTTCACCCCTCCACTTT
CASSPRTPGSSPLHF
>TRBV18|TRBJ1-2|TRBD1|few
TGTGCCAGCTCACCCGGGACAGGGGAAGGCTACACCTTC
CASSPGTGEGYTF
>TRBV25-1|TRBJ1-1|TRBD1|NA
TGTGCCAGCAGTGGTGTTTTCGGGACAGATAGGGGAGCTTTCTTT
CASSGVFGTDRGAFF
>TRBV7-2|TRBJ2-3|TRBD2|few
TGTGCCAGCAGCGTAAAGCTAGCGGGGAGCACAGATACGCAGTATTTT
CASSVKLAGSTDTQYF
>TRBV4-1|TRBJ2-3|NA|NA
TGCGCCAGCAGCCAAGAGTCGCGGGATACGCAGTATTTT
CASSQESRDTQYF
>TRBV21-1|TRBJ2-4|NA|NA
TGTGCCAGCAGGTTAGCGGGAGGGCCATGCCTCCCCCTAGCCAAAAACATTCAGTACTTC
CASRLAGGPCLPLAKNIQYF
>TRBV6-5|TRBJ2-7|NA|few
TGTGCCAGCAGACAGCAGGGGTACTACGAGCAGTACTTC
CASRQQGYYEQYF
>TRBV5-1|TRBJ2-7|NA|NA
TGCGCCAGCAGCCCTATGGGGGCTGAGCAGTACTTC
CASSPMGAEQYF
>TRBV20-1|TRBJ2-7|NA|NA
TGCAGTCCCGCTCGTCGGCAGCCCTACGAGCAGTACTTC
CSPARRQPYEQYF
>TRBV6-6|TRBJ2-3|TRBD2|many
TGTGCCAGCGACACTAGCGGGAGACGAGATACGCAGTATTTT
CASDTSGRRDTQYF
>TRBV7-2|TRBJ2-5|NA|NA
TGTGCCAGCAGCTTAGATGGGACGTCACAAGAGACCCAGTACTTC
CASSLDGTSQETQYF
>TRBV20-1|TRBJ1-3|NA|NA
TGCAGTGCTCTCGGGACACGCTCTGGAAACACCATATATTTT
CSALGTRSGNTIYF
>TRBV29-1|TRBJ2-3|NA|few
TGCAGCGTGCCCTACACAATCCTCACAGATACGCAGTATTTT
CSVPYTILTDTQYF
>TRBV7-9|TRBJ2-1|NA|NA
TGTGCCAGCAGCTTCCAGCACCTCAATGAGCAGTTCTTC
CASSFQHLNEQFF